This T cell receptor (beta chain) was recovered during a study of early T cells in non-severe SARS-CoV-2 infection. The V gene's germline CDR1 is DFQATT and CDR2 SNEGSKA (reference sequence). Trimming removed 5 bases from V and 3 bases from J; junction bases left unmatched: 6. There are 14 residues in the CDR3. Individually, cDNA molecules had unique molecular identifiers attached to them. TCRdb re-analysed the 5' RACE reads in MiXCR, keeping a single row per CDR3 protein. The repertoire has around 30,000 distinct CDR3 sequences, over 5% of them found once; the top ten carry around 7.1%. This clonotype appeared many times. The target antigen is unknown. General study results and limits: Matches to VDJdb favored anti-spike CD8 responses and missed private and CD4 specificities.

The chain couples TRBV20-1 to TRBJ2-3; 9 positions match TRBD1. Sequencing was performed on whole blood. The TCR was taken from an adult who was a healthcare worker with PCR-confirmed SARS-CoV-2 infection or an uninfected control (not recorded which). The chain's CDR3 is CSASRQGGTDTQYF. Here the CDR3 DNA reads TGCAGTGCTTCCCGACAGGGGGGGACAGATACGCAGTATTTT.